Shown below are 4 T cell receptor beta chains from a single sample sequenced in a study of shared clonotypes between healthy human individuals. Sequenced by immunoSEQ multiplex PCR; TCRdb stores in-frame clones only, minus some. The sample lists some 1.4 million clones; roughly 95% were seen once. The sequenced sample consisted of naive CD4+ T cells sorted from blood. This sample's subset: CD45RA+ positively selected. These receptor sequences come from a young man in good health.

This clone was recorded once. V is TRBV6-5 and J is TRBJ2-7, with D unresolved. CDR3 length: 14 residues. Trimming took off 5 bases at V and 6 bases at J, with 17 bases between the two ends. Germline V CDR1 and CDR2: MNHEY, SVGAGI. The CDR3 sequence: CASSIPGPPTEQYF. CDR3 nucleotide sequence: TGTGCCAGCAGTATCCCGGGCCCGCCGACCGAGCAGTACTTC.

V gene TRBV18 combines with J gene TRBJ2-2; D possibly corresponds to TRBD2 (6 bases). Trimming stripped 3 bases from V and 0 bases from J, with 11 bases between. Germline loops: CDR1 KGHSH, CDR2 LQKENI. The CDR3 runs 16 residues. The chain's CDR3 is CASSPSGRPNTGELFF. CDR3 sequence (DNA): TGTGCCAGCTCACCCAGCGGGCGGCCGAACACCGGGGAGCTGTTTTTT. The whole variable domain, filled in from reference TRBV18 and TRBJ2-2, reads NAGVMQNPRHLVRRRGQEARLRCSPMKGHSHVYWYRQLPEEGLKFMVYLQKENIIDESGMPKERFSAEFPKEGPSILRIQQVVRGDSAAYFCASSPSGRPNTGELFFGEGSRLTVL.

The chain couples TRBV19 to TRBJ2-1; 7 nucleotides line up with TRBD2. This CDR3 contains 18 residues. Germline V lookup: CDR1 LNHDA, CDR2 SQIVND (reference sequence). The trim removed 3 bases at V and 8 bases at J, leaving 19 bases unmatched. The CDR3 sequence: CASSMQSWWSSAGDEQFF. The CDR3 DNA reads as TGTGCCAGTAGTATGCAGTCTTGGTGGTCAAGCGCGGGAGATGAGCAGTTCTTC.

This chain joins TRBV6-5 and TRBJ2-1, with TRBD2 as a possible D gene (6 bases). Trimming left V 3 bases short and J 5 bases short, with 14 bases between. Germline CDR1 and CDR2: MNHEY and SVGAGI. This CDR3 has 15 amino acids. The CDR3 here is CASSYSGLGNNEQFF. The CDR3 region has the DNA TGTGCCAGCAGTTATTCGGGACTTGGCAACAATGAGCAGTTCTTC.